The 19 T cell receptor beta chains listed next were all sequenced from one sample in a study of long-term antiretroviral therapy in people with HIV. Run at survey level, the immunoSEQ assay was version v3.0. Profiling relied on immunoSEQ multiplex PCR, and the TCRdb table lists in-frame clones only, not all of them. The sample carries thousands of clones, roughly 70% recorded once. Sequencing was performed on unsorted PBMCs, taken 0.1 years before starting antiretroviral therapy. These receptors originate from a man aged 18 to 30 with HIV.

Here the CDR3 reads CASSFPGGDTQYF. Here the CDR3 DNA reads TGTGCCAGCAGCTTCCCTGGGGGGGATACGCAGTATTTT. The chain couples TRBV11-3 to TRBJ2-3; TRBD2 is a possible D gene (6 bases). This CDR3 contains 13 residues. The V end lost 3 bases, the J end lost 6 bases, and 10 bases lay between the germline ends. Germline V lookup: CDR1 SGHNT, CDR2 YENEEA.

The genes are TRBV7-9 and TRBJ1-1; a possible D gene is TRBD1 (5 bases). The CDR3 has 14 residues. V shed 5 bases and J shed 6 bases, with 16 bases lying between them. Germline V gene sequence: CDR1 SEHNR, CDR2 FQNEAQ (reference sequence). The CDR3 sequence: CASSPAGTGAEAFF. The DNA of the CDR3 is TGTGCCAGCAGCCCGGCCGGGACGGGGGCTGAAGCTTTCTTT.

This rearrangement joins TRBV9 to TRBJ1-4; 7 bases map to TRBD1. The germline V gene has CDR1 SGDLS and CDR2 YYNGEE. The CDR3 runs 14 residues. V trimming: 4 bases; J trimming: 7 bases; junction bases outside the gene matches: 7. CDR3 residues: CASSPRQGGEKLFF. CDR3 DNA: TGTGCCAGCAGCCCCAGACAGGGAGGTGAAAAACTGTTTTTT.

This clone was counted between two and nine times. The chain links TRBV7-9 to TRBJ2-5, with 9 bases aligning to TRBD1. V shed 6 bases and J 5 bases; nucleotides not matched to a gene: 7. The CDR3 runs to 14 residues. Per the germline V gene, CDR1 is SEHNR and CDR2 is FQNEAQ (reference sequence). The CDR3 region has the DNA TGTGCCAGCAGGGGGACAGGGTTGGGGGAGACCCAGTACTTC. It translates to CASRGTGLGETQYF. The whole variable domain, filled in from reference TRBV7-9 and TRBJ2-5, reads DTGVSQNPRHKITKRGQNVTFRCDPISEHNRLYWYRQTLGQGPEFLTYFQNEAQLEKSRLLSDRFSAERPKGSFSTLEIQRTEQGDSAMYLCASRGTGLGETQYFGPGTRLLVL.

V gene TRBV27 combines with J gene TRBJ2-1, with 8 bases aligning to TRBD2. This CDR3 has 15 amino acids. V trimming: 5 bases; J trimming: 0 bases; junction bases outside the gene matches: 3. CDR1 is MNHEY, CDR2 SMNVEV, per germline (reference sequence). The CDR3 loop is CASSLSGGSYNEQFF. As DNA, the CDR3 is TGTGCCAGCAGTCTCAGCGGGGGCTCCTACAATGAGCAGTTCTTC.

V gene TRBV28 combines with J gene TRBJ1-2; 9 nucleotides match TRBD1. This CDR3 is 15 amino acids long. The germline V gene encodes CDR1 MDHEN and CDR2 SYDVKM. Trimming took 4 bases from V and 2 from J; bases not matched to a gene: 5. CDR3 sequence: CASSSQGQGNYGYTF. CDR3 nucleotides: TGTGCCAGCAGTTCTCAGGGACAGGGAAACTATGGCTACACCTTC.

This chain connects TRBV5-1 to TRBJ1-1, with no clear D. This CDR3 contains 12 residues. The V end was cut by 1 base, the J end by 8 bases, with 9 bases between. The germline V gene encodes CDR1 SGHRS and CDR2 YFSETQ. CDR3 nucleotides: TGCGCCAGCAGCTTGACGGCGGACGAAGCTTTCTTT. Translation: CASSLTADEAFF.

The chain uses TRBV7-8 and TRBJ2-7; D remains unclear. This CDR3 contains 16 residues. V was shortened by 5 bases and J by 2 bases, with 19 bases between the two germline ends. Germline-derived CDR1 and CDR2 are SGHVS and FQNEAQ. CDR3 amino acids: CASSLHKAVPTYEQYF. CDR3 coding DNA: TGTGCCAGCAGCCTGCATAAGGCGGTCCCGACCTACGAGCAGTACTTC.

The V gene is TRBV12-2, the J gene TRBJ1-5. TRBV12-2 is reported as a pseudogene. This CDR3 has 20 amino acids. The CDR3 spells CASRLVPKSNIRWRRQPQHF. The DNA for the CDR3 is TGTGCAAGTCGCTTAGTCCCCAAATCTAATATTCGGTGGAGGCGGCAGCCCCAGCATTTT.

This clone was detected once. The chain couples TRBV6-6 to TRBJ1-3; D unclear. V gave up 5 bases and J gave up 4 bases, with 15 bases separating them. The germline V gene encodes CDR1 MNHNY and CDR2 SVGAGI (reference sequence). This CDR3 region has 15 residues. CDR3 sequence (DNA): TGTGCCAGCAGTCTCACCCGGGATCCAGGAAACACCATATATTTT. Translated: CASSLTRDPGNTIYF.

CDR3 sequence (DNA): TGTGCCAGCAGCTTACCCGGGCAGGGGAGAACTGAAGCTTTCTTT. This translates into CASSLPGQGRTEAFF. The chain is built from TRBV11-2 and TRBJ1-1; a possible D gene is TRBD1 (6 bases). The CDR3 has 15 residues. Trimming left V 2 bases short and J 5 bases short, with 15 bases between. Germline V CDR1 and CDR2: SGHAT, FQNNGV.

The chain links TRBV5-4 to TRBJ2-1; 10 nucleotides match TRBD2. CDR3 length equals 17 residues. In germline, CDR1 is SGHNT, CDR2 YYREEE (reference sequence). V trimming: 4 bases; J trimming: 3 bases; junction bases outside the gene matches: 10. CDR3 sequence: CASSNQERGGYYNEQFF. The CDR3 DNA follows: TGTGCCAGCAGCAACCAGGAGCGGGGGGGGTACTACAATGAGCAGTTCTTC.

This sequence joins TRBV29-1 and TRBJ2-7; D remains unclear. The germline gives CDR1 SQVTM, CDR2 ANQGSEA. The CDR3 contains 12 residues. Trimming left V 4 bases short and J 0 bases short, with 7 bases between. The CDR3 region is CSVVLPSYEQYF. The CDR3 nucleotides are TGCAGCGTTGTGCTTCCCTCCTACGAGCAGTACTTC.

In this sample, this clone turned up a few times. The V and J genes are TRBV18 and TRBJ2-1; 9 bases align to TRBD2. There are 14 residues in the CDR3. The V and J ends lost 3 bases and 8 bases, in that order; junction bases with no gene match: 5. The germline CDR1 and CDR2 sequences are KGHSH and LQKENI. CDR3 in amino acids: CASSPRGGADEQFF. As DNA, the CDR3 is TGTGCCAGCTCACCTCGCGGGGGGGCCGATGAGCAGTTCTTC.

CDR3 DNA: TGTGCCAGCAGCTTTGGCGACCCAAATGAGCAGTTCTTC. Translation: CASSFGDPNEQFF. The genes are TRBV5-6 and TRBJ2-1; D call uncertain. This CDR3 has 13 amino acids. Germline lookup yields CDR1 SGHDT and CDR2 YYEEEE. The V and J ends lost 2 bases and 7 bases respectively, with 10 bases between them.

The chain carries TRBV5-1 and TRBJ2-2; TRBD1 aligns across 8 bases. CDR1 SGHRS and CDR2 YFSETQ come from the germline V gene. V lost 0 bases, J lost 6 bases, and 10 bases stayed unmatched. The CDR3 is made up of 17 amino acids. CDR3 coding DNA: TGCGCCAGCAGCTTGGATCCTCGACAGGGGATCTCCGGGGAGCTGTTTTTT. It is translated as CASSLDPRQGISGELFF.

The chain joins TRBV7-6 to TRBJ1-1, with a tentative D call TRBD1 (5 bases). The CDR3 length is 13 residues. Trimming removed 4 bases at V and 6 bases at J, with 12 bases between. Germline loops: CDR1 SGHVS, CDR2 FNYEAQ. The CDR3 region is CASSSMGRPEAFF. The CDR3 DNA reads as TGTGCCAGCAGCTCAATGGGGCGTCCTGAAGCTTTCTTT.

This clone has just a few counts. This rearrangement joins TRBV4-1 to TRBJ2-7; no reliable D call. Germline CDR1 is MGHRA and CDR2 is YSYEKL. Trimming took 0 bases from V and 0 from J, leaving 9 bases between them. This CDR3 comprises 15 residues. CDR3 nucleotides: TGCGCCAGCAGCCAAGACGAACAGAGCTCCTACGAGCAGTACGTC. As protein: CASSQDEQSSYEQYV.

This clone was seen once. The chain recombines TRBV4-1 with TRBJ2-1; D call uncertain. CDR1 is MGHRA and CDR2 is YSYEKL in the germline V gene. Trimming cost V 0 bases and J 0 bases, with 9 bases left between them. This CDR3 comprises 16 residues. CDR3 protein: CASSQDRASSYNEQFF. The CDR3 nucleotides read TGCGCCAGCAGCCAAGATCGGGCAAGCTCCTACAATGAGCAGTTCTTC.